What follows are 5 T cell receptor beta chains derived from one specimen sequenced in a study of T cells after yellow fever vaccination (dated by TCRdb to about 2019). The treatment or condition label on this specimen signifies: live attenuated yellow fever vaccine strain. The method behind the library was 5' RACE. Sequencing was performed on an Illumina NovaSeq 6000. TCRdb applied fastp at Q25 and MiXCR to the public reads, then kept only in-frame beta chains. Each entry merges the rows of one CDR3 protein and shows their most common DNA and genes. Recorded for this sample are hundreds of thousands of distinct CDR3 sequences; about 12% of them occurred a single time. The ten most abundant clones make up 2.5% to 4% of the sample. The starting material was CD4+ T cells sorted from PBMCs, obtained 15 days after the yellow fever booster vaccination. All receptors come from a man between 18 and 35 years old who received the YFV17D yellow fever vaccine.

This clonotype was counted only a few times. J is TRBJ1-1 and V is TRBV2, with 7 bases lining up with TRBD1. V dropped 10 bases and J dropped 3; count of bases not matched to a gene: 11. There are 14 residues in the CDR3. CDR1 SNHLY and CDR2 FYNNEI come from the germline V gene. DNA of the CDR3: TGTGCCACATTTAAGACAGGGAAGTACACTGAAGCTTTCTTT. Translating gives CATFKTGKYTEAFF.

The sample holds a few counts of this clonotype. The V gene is TRBV18, the J gene TRBJ2-3; possible D gene TRBD2, 6 bases. The germline V and J ends were trimmed by 5 bases and 4 bases, with 13 bases remaining between them. Germline lookup yields CDR1 KGHSH and CDR2 LQKENI. The CDR3 runs to 14 residues. The DNA of the CDR3 is TGTGCCAGCTCATCAAGTGGGACTCCAGATACGCAGTATTTT. Residues: CASSSSGTPDTQYF.

The genes are TRBV7-2 and TRBJ2-2; D may be TRBD1 (6 bases). Between the trimmed V and J ends, which lost 3 bases and 4 bases, there was a span of 36 bases. This CDR3 is built from 23 residues. Germline V gene lookup returns CDR1 SGHTA and CDR2 FQGNSA. The CDR3: CASSFPYSLLLPVTGSGTGELFF. CDR3 DNA: TGTGCCAGCAGCTTTCCTTACTCTCTACTCCTCCCAGTGACAGGATCGGGCACCGGGGAGCTGTTTTTT.

The table lists this clonotype with a few counts. The chain carries TRBV12-3 or TRBV12-4 and TRBJ2-2, with D unclear. Trimming shortened V by 2 bases and J by 1 base, and 5 bases separated the two germline ends. The CDR3 loop spans 14 amino acids. The CDR3 nucleotides read TGTGCCAGCAGTTTATATCAGAACACCGGGGAGCTGTTTTTT. Translated, it gives CASSLYQNTGELFF.

This clonotype has more than one count but fewer than ten. V gene TRBV11-2 combines with J gene TRBJ1-5; D is undetermined. Trimming removed 2 bases at V and 5 bases at J, with 7 bases between. CDR3 length: 13 amino acids. From germline, CDR1 is SGHAT and CDR2 FQNNGV. The CDR3 DNA sequence: TGTGCCAGCAGCTTAACAGAATATCAGCCCCAGCATTTT. Translation gives CASSLTEYQPQHF.